Listed below are T cell receptor beta chains from one sample, sequenced in a study of blood T cell repertoires in COVID-19. Measured with immunoSEQ multiplex PCR; TCRdb has only the in-frame clones, and not every one. In the table there are around 140,000 clones, approximately 84% of which are singletons. Sequenced sample: PBMCs or T cells enriched from blood (not recorded which). The receptors come from a woman in her fifties or sixties with acute COVID-19. CDR3s include the opening cysteine and the closing phenylalanine or tryptophan. Each record gives: clone size, V gene, D gene, J gene, CDR3 protein, CDR3 DNA. The D gene is left open where the match is weak. Where a row states a size, it is once, few, many or the class of an expanded clone; other rows omit it.

abundance: .
v_gene: TRBV19
d_gene: TRBD2
j_gene: TRBJ2-1
CDR3aa: CASNTGTSGYNEQFF
CDR3nt: TGTGCCAGTAATACCGGGACTAGCGGATACAATGAGCAGTTCTTC

abundance: .
v_gene: TRBV5-1
d_gene: .
j_gene: TRBJ1-2
CDR3aa: CASSGTGFYGYTF
CDR3nt: TGCGCCAGCAGCGGAACAGGGTTCTATGGCTACACCTTC

abundance: .
v_gene: TRBV6-5
d_gene: TRBD2
j_gene: TRBJ2-7
CDR3aa: CASSYSRLAGYEQYF
CDR3nt: TGTGCCAGCAGTTACTCGCGACTAGCGGGCTACGAGCAGTACTTC

abundance: few
v_gene: TRBV7-9
d_gene: TRBD2
j_gene: TRBJ2-7
CDR3aa: CASSLTTSGKGEQYF
CDR3nt: TGTGCCAGCAGCTTGACGACTAGCGGGAAGGGCGAGCAGTACTTC

abundance: once
v_gene: TRBV6-5
d_gene: .
j_gene: TRBJ2-1
CDR3aa: CASSYGRGGGHNEQFF
CDR3nt: TGTGCCAGCAGTTACGGGCGGGGTGGTGGTCACAATGAGCAGTTCTTC

abundance: .
v_gene: TRBV5-1
d_gene: TRBD2
j_gene: TRBJ2-3
CDR3aa: CASTKDVAGEADTQYF
CDR3nt: TGCGCCAGCACCAAGGATGTAGCGGGAGAGGCTGATACGCAGTATTTT

abundance: .
v_gene: TRBV29-1
d_gene: .
j_gene: TRBJ1-1
CDR3aa: CSVGRNMNTEAFF
CDR3nt: TGCAGCGTTGGCAGAAATATGAACACTGAAGCTTTCTTT

abundance: .
v_gene: TRBV10-3
d_gene: .
j_gene: TRBJ1-2
CDR3aa: CATEGQLNYGYTF
CDR3nt: TGTGCCACCGAAGGACAGTTGAACTATGGCTACACCTTC

abundance: few
v_gene: TRBV11-3
d_gene: .
j_gene: TRBJ1-1
CDR3aa: CASSLDRDKAFF
CDR3nt: TGTGCCAGCAGCTTAGATCGAGATAAGGCTTTCTTT

abundance: .
v_gene: TRBV14
d_gene: .
j_gene: TRBJ2-5
CDR3aa: CASSQGKQAGPRGETQYF
CDR3nt: TGTGCCAGCAGCCAAGGAAAACAAGCAGGCCCACGGGGGGAGACCCAGTACTTC

abundance: medium-sized
v_gene: TRBV7-9
d_gene: TRBD2
j_gene: TRBJ2-7
CDR3aa: CASSKLDSSGRGGGEQYF
CDR3nt: TGTGCCAGCAGCAAACTCGATAGTAGCGGGAGAGGAGGGGGGGAGCAGTACTTC

abundance: .
v_gene: TRBV20-1
d_gene: .
j_gene: TRBJ2-7
CDR3aa: CSASSGESYEQYF
CDR3nt: TGCAGTGCTAGTTCCGGTGAATCCTACGAGCAGTACTTC

abundance: .
v_gene: TRBV29-1
d_gene: TRBD1
j_gene: TRBJ1-1
CDR3aa: CSAPGQGLNTEAFF
CDR3nt: TGCAGCGCACCGGGACAGGGGTTGAACACTGAAGCTTTCTTT

abundance: .
v_gene: TRBV9
d_gene: .
j_gene: TRBJ2-1
CDR3aa: CASSVAGLHNEQFF
CDR3nt: TGTGCCAGCAGCGTAGCGGGACTCCACAATGAGCAGTTCTTC

abundance: .
v_gene: TRBV18
d_gene: TRBD2
j_gene: TRBJ2-1
CDR3aa: CASSLGRTSGNEQFF
CDR3nt: TGTGCCAGCTCACTAGGCCGGACTAGCGGGAATGAGCAGTTCTTC

abundance: .
v_gene: TRBV6-5
d_gene: .
j_gene: TRBJ2-7
CDR3aa: CASSYTGHGSSEQYF
CDR3nt: TGTGCCAGCAGTTACACAGGCCACGGGTCCTCCGAGCAGTACTTC

abundance: .
v_gene: TRBV3-1/TRBV3-2
d_gene: TRBD2
j_gene: TRBJ2-3
CDR3aa: CASSHRTSGSTDTQYF
CDR3nt: TGTGCCAGCAGCCACCGGACTAGCGGGAGCACAGATACGCAGTATTTT

abundance: .
v_gene: TRBV5-1
d_gene: .
j_gene: TRBJ1-2
CDR3aa: CASSDSGSHIYGYTF
CDR3nt: TGCGCCAGCAGCGACAGCGGGTCACATATATACGGCTACACCTTC

abundance: .
v_gene: TRBV24-1
d_gene: .
j_gene: TRBJ2-3
CDR3aa: CATSDSGGSADTQYF
CDR3nt: TGTGCCACCAGTGATTCCGGTGGTAGCGCAGATACGCAGTATTTT

abundance: .
v_gene: TRBV24-1
d_gene: TRBD1
j_gene: TRBJ2-3
CDR3aa: CATSDRSGTGPTDTQYF
CDR3nt: TGTGCCACCAGTGATCGATCCGGGACAGGGCCCACAGATACGCAGTATTTT

abundance: .
v_gene: TRBV6-5
d_gene: .
j_gene: TRBJ1-2
CDR3aa: CASRPTGNYGYTF
CDR3nt: TGTGCCAGCAGACCCACAGGGAACTATGGCTACACCTTC

abundance: .
v_gene: TRBV5-4
d_gene: TRBD2
j_gene: TRBJ2-2
CDR3aa: CASRSGGGLGTGELFF
CDR3nt: TGTGCCAGCAGGTCCGGGGGGGGCTTGGGCACCGGGGAGCTGTTTTTT

abundance: .
v_gene: TRBV6-5
d_gene: .
j_gene: TRBJ1-1
CDR3aa: CASSYSSGSGTEAFF
CDR3nt: TGTGCCAGCAGTTACTCCTCGGGGTCGGGCACTGAAGCTTTCTTT

abundance: few
v_gene: TRBV6-2/TRBV6-3
d_gene: TRBD1
j_gene: TRBJ1-4
CDR3aa: CASSYKWTGGLSLFF
CDR3nt: TGTGCCAGCAGTTACAAGTGGACAGGGGGTTTGTCACTGTTTTTT

abundance: .
v_gene: TRBV5-1
d_gene: .
j_gene: TRBJ2-1
CDR3aa: CASSLADSYEQFF
CDR3nt: TGCGCCAGCAGCTTGGCCGACTCCTATGAGCAGTTCTTC

abundance: .
v_gene: TRBV5-1
d_gene: TRBD2
j_gene: TRBJ2-4
CDR3aa: CASRRGLAGAGTQYF
CDR3nt: TGCGCCAGCAGACGGGGACTAGCGGGAGCGGGAACTCAGTACTTC

abundance: .
v_gene: TRBV11-3
d_gene: .
j_gene: TRBJ2-1
CDR3aa: CASSSQGYSYNEQFF
CDR3nt: TGTGCCAGCAGCTCACAGGGTTACTCCTACAATGAGCAGTTCTTC

abundance: .
v_gene: TRBV3-1/TRBV3-2
d_gene: TRBD2
j_gene: TRBJ2-1
CDR3aa: CASSQTPGLAGREQFF
CDR3nt: TGTGCCAGCAGCCAAACCCCGGGACTAGCGGGACGAGAGCAGTTCTTC

abundance: .
v_gene: TRBV20-1
d_gene: .
j_gene: TRBJ2-5
CDR3aa: CSARLGGLQYF
CDR3nt: TGCAGTGCTAGATTAGGGGGACTACAGTACTTC

abundance: .
v_gene: TRBV12-5
d_gene: .
j_gene: TRBJ2-5
CDR3aa: CASGLGGSSNSQETQYF
CDR3nt: TGTGCTAGTGGTTTGGGAGGGTCGTCGAACTCCCAAGAGACCCAGTACTTC

abundance: .
v_gene: TRBV6-6
d_gene: .
j_gene: TRBJ1-2
CDR3aa: CASTYRGGNGYTF
CDR3nt: TGTGCCAGCACCTACCGGGGGGGTAATGGCTACACCTTC

abundance: .
v_gene: TRBV5-1
d_gene: TRBD1
j_gene: TRBJ2-5
CDR3aa: CASSKSAGTGLQETQYF
CDR3nt: TGCGCCAGCAGCAAGAGCGCCGGGACAGGGTTGCAAGAGACCCAGTACTTC

abundance: .
v_gene: TRBV5-8
d_gene: .
j_gene: TRBJ1-1
CDR3aa: CASSLERNTEAFF
CDR3nt: TGTGCCAGCAGCTTGGAGAGGAACACTGAAGCTTTCTTT

abundance: .
v_gene: TRBV6-2/TRBV6-3
d_gene: .
j_gene: TRBJ2-7
CDR3aa: CASSSRQTLFSYEQYF
CDR3nt: TGTGCCAGCAGTTCCCGACAGACCCTTTTCTCCTACGAGCAGTACTTC

abundance: .
v_gene: TRBV27
d_gene: .
j_gene: TRBJ2-7
CDR3aa: CASRAGPGFYEQYF
CDR3nt: TGTGCCAGCAGGGCTGGACCGGGATTCTACGAGCAGTACTTC

abundance: .
v_gene: TRBV7-3
d_gene: .
j_gene: TRBJ2-1
CDR3aa: CASSPEWSNEQFF
CDR3nt: TGTGCCAGCAGCCCCGAGTGGAGCAATGAGCAGTTCTTC

abundance: once
v_gene: TRBV7-6
d_gene: TRBD1
j_gene: TRBJ1-2
CDR3aa: CASSRRQTGSGGYTF
CDR3nt: TGTGCCAGCAGCCGGAGACAGACAGGGAGTGGTGGCTACACCTTC

abundance: .
v_gene: TRBV28
d_gene: TRBD1
j_gene: TRBJ2-5
CDR3aa: CASSLPGQIQETQYF
CDR3nt: TGTGCCAGCAGTTTGCCGGGACAGATCCAAGAGACCCAGTACTTC

abundance: .
v_gene: TRBV6-1
d_gene: .
j_gene: TRBJ2-6
CDR3aa: CASSEWQANFGRANVLTF
CDR3nt: TGTGCCAGCAGTGAGTGGCAGGCCAACTTCGGCAGGGCCAACGTCCTGACTTTC